Following are 23 T cell receptor beta chains from one sample sequenced in a study of shared clonotypes between healthy human individuals. CD45RO negativity and positive selection for CCR7 defined naive CD8 cells, a population that excluded terminally differentiated effector memory CD45RA+ cells. Clones were read by immunoSEQ multiplex PCR, and TCRdb kept only the in-frame ones, dropping some. The profile shows around 2.1 million clones, about 93% of them singletons. The sample was naive CD8+ T cells from PBMCs. The receptor set was obtained from a man younger than 35 in good health. Some clones in this sample may be carry-over from other donors' samples.

The chain has TRBV7-8 and TRBJ2-5; possible D gene TRBD2, 5 bases. Per germline, CDR1 SGHVS and CDR2 FQNEAQ. Trimming left V 0 bases short and J 5 bases short, with 13 bases between. The CDR3 spans 15 residues. The CDR3 DNA follows: TGTGCCAGCAGCTTAGCTTACGGGGTGGGGGAGACCCAGTACTTC. It yields the protein CASSLAYGVGETQYF.

The CDR3 nucleotides are TGTGCCAGCAGTGACCTGCGGACAGGGCGTCAGCCCCAGCATTTT. Its protein product is CASSDLRTGRQPQHF. V usage is TRBV6-1 and J usage is TRBJ1-5; 8 positions match TRBD1. The ends lost 3 bases at V and 6 bases at J; junction bases unmatched: 7. The length of the CDR3 is 15 residues. CDR1 and CDR2 (germline): MNHNS, SASEGT.

This chain links TRBV29-1 with TRBJ2-7; D tentatively reads TRBD1 or TRBD2 (5 bases each). Germline loops: CDR1 SQVTM, CDR2 ANQGSEA. V shed 1 base and J shed 0 bases, with 10 bases lying between them. This CDR3 spans 14 amino acids. CDR3: CSVEGPGGSYEQYF. The CDR3 DNA reads as TGCAGCGTTGAAGGCCCTGGGGGCTCCTACGAGCAGTACTTC.

The rearrangement uses TRBV7-2 and TRBJ2-7; 11 bases line up with TRBD2. This CDR3 has 14 residues. V lost 6 bases, J lost 3 bases, and 4 bases stayed unmatched. CDR1 SGHTA and CDR2 FQGNSA come from the germline V gene. The CDR3 loop reads CASSAGTSGYEQYF. In nucleotides, the CDR3 is TGTGCCAGCAGTGCCGGGACTAGCGGCTACGAGCAGTACTTC. The full variable domain, its missing parts supplied by reference TRBV7-2 and TRBJ2-7, is GAGVSQSPSNKVTEKGKDVELRCDPISGHTALYWYRQSLGQGLEFLIYFQGNSAPDKSGLPSDRFSAERTGGSVSTLTIQRTQQEDSAVYLCASSAGTSGYEQYFGPGTRLTVT.

The chain joins TRBV4-1 to TRBJ2-5, with 10 nucleotides matching TRBD2. The CDR3 runs to 17 residues. V shed 0 bases and J 7 bases; nucleotides not matched to a gene: 11. CDR1 MGHRA and CDR2 YSYEKL come from the germline V gene. CDR3 loop: CASSQDRTSGMRWTQYF. As DNA, the CDR3 is TGCGCCAGCAGCCAAGATAGGACTAGCGGCATGAGGTGGACCCAGTACTTC.

V is TRBV27 and J is TRBJ1-5; D gene unclear. With 5 bases removed from V and 0 bases from J, the gap between germline ends came to 8 bases. CDR3 length: 14 amino acids. Germline V gene data show CDR1 as MNHEY and CDR2 as SMNVEV (reference sequence). CDR3 sequence reads: CASSPGSSNQPQHF. Written as DNA, the CDR3 is TGTGCCAGCAGTCCTGGGAGTAGCAATCAGCCCCAGCATTTT.

The chain links TRBV27 to TRBJ2-7; D call uncertain. The V gene's germline CDR1 is MNHEY and CDR2 SMNVEV (reference sequence). The CDR3 is 14 residues long. Trimming took 8 bases from V and 2 from J, leaving 16 bases between them. CDR3 sequence: CASAPLSNAYEQYF. DNA for the CDR3: TGTGCCAGCGCCCCCCTGAGCAATGCCTACGAGCAGTACTTC.

The chain couples TRBV11-2 to TRBJ1-1, with D possibly matching TRBD1 (6 bases). The CDR3 is made up of 18 amino acids. Germline CDR1 and CDR2: SGHAT and FQNNGV. Deletions cut 3 bases from V and 6 bases from J, with 26 bases between. CDR3 DNA sequence: TGTGCCAGCAGCTTCGGGTCCGGTTTTAGATGGGGGGCATCTGAAGCTTTCTTT. Protein sequence: CASSFGSGFRWGASEAFF.

The gene calls are TRBV5-6 and TRBJ1-3; a possible D gene is TRBD1 (6 bases). Germline-derived CDR1 and CDR2 are SGHDT and YYEEEE. The CDR3 sequence is 15 residues long. Trimming removed 2 bases at V and 3 bases at J, with 12 bases between. The CDR3 region has the DNA TGTGCCAGCAGCTTAGGGACAATTTTTGGAAACACCATATATTTT. Translating it yields CASSLGTIFGNTIYF.

Turning to this clone: The sample carries other DNA sequences with the same CDR3. This rearrangement joins TRBV19 to TRBJ1-5, with D possibly TRBD1 on 5 matching bases. Trimming took off 3 bases at V and 2 bases at J, with 11 bases between the two ends. CDR1 is LNHDA and CDR2 is SQIVND in the germline V gene (reference sequence). This CDR3 comprises 15 residues. The CDR3 DNA follows: TGTGCCAGTAGTATTTTTGGGGGGGGCAATCAGCCCCAGCATTTT. Its protein is CASSIFGGGNQPQHF.

The chain has TRBV7-9 and TRBJ1-2; TRBD1 matches 7 bases. The CDR3 consists of 14 residues. Germline V lookup: CDR1 SEHNR, CDR2 FQNEAQ (reference sequence). V shed 1 base, J shed 3 bases, and the junction held 2 bases outside the gene matches. The CDR3 reads CASSLGDRHYGYTF. CDR3 nucleotides: TGTGCCAGCAGCTTAGGGGACAGACACTATGGCTACACCTTC.

DNA of the CDR3: TGTGCCAGCAGTTTATTTATTGGGGCCACCTACGAGCAGTACTTC. Protein product: CASSLFIGATYEQYF. The genes are TRBV27 and TRBJ2-7; TRBD1 is a possible D gene (5 bases). Germline V gene lookup returns CDR1 MNHEY and CDR2 SMNVEV (reference sequence). V was cut by 1 base and J by 2 bases, with 12 bases left in between. The CDR3 totals 15 residues.

This sequence joins TRBV4-2 and TRBJ2-1, with D tentatively TRBD2 (7 bases). Germline CDR1 reads LGHNA; CDR2 reads YNFKEQ. CDR3 size: 13 residues. Between the trimmed V and J ends, which lost 4 bases and 8 bases, there was a span of 12 bases. The CDR3, as DNA: TGTGCCAGCAGCCCGTTCGGGGGGCATGAGCAGTTCTTC. Translating gives CASSPFGGHEQFF.

The CDR3 here is CASSGISGTGGWVYGYTF. CDR3 bases: TGTGCCAGCAGTGGCATTTCCGGGACAGGGGGCTGGGTCTATGGCTACACCTTC. This chain links TRBV25-1 with TRBJ1-2; 12 bases are shared with TRBD1. V was pared by 4 bases and J by 4 bases, with 13 bases of the junction left unmatched. CDR1 and CDR2 from the germline V gene are MGHDK and SYGVNS. The CDR3 consists of 18 residues.

This clone was recorded once. The chain couples TRBV5-4 to TRBJ2-7; possible D gene TRBD2, 6 bases. The CDR3 runs to 15 residues. Deletions cut 3 bases from V and 0 bases from J, with 13 bases between. Germline CDR1 SGHNT, CDR2 YYREEE (reference sequence). In DNA form, the CDR3 reads TGTGCCAGCAGCTCGGGACTGTCGAGCTCCTACGAGCAGTACTTC. Its translation is CASSSGLSSSYEQYF. The complete variable domain, with remaining parts taken from reference TRBV5-4 and TRBJ2-7, reads ETGVTQSPTHLIKTRGQQVTLRCSSQSGHNTVSWYQQALGQGPQFIFQYYREEENGRGNFPPRFSGLQFPNYSSELNVNALELDDSALYLCASSSGLSSSYEQYFGPGTRLTVT.

The CDR3 nucleotides read TGTGCCAGCAGCCCACTAGCGGGAGTTTACGAGCAGTACTTC. It specifies CASSPLAGVYEQYF. The chain carries TRBV11-2 and TRBJ2-7; 11 bases match TRBD2. Per germline, CDR1 SGHAT and CDR2 FQNNGV. This CDR3 has 14 residues. Trimming at V came to 5 bases and at J to 4 bases, leaving 4 bases not matched to a gene.

This chain joins TRBV2 and TRBJ2-1; 13 bases match TRBD2. The ends lost 5 bases at V and 4 bases at J; junction bases unmatched: 2. Germline V gives CDR1 SNHLY, CDR2 FYNNEI. The CDR3 consists of 15 residues. This CDR3 reads CASSQTSGGYNEQFF. CDR3 nucleotides: TGTGCCAGCAGTCAGACTAGCGGGGGGTACAATGAGCAGTTCTTC.

The chain employs TRBV5-1 and TRBJ2-7, with D tentatively TRBD1 (5 bases). The CDR3 consists of 16 residues. Per germline, CDR1 SGHRS and CDR2 YFSETQ. V was cut by 4 bases and J by 0 bases, with 17 bases left in between. CDR3 protein: CASSPSPDSYSYEQYF. The CDR3 DNA is TGCGCCAGCAGCCCTAGTCCTGACAGCTACTCCTACGAGCAGTACTTC.

On this clone itself: Other DNA sequences in the sample encode the same CDR3. The chain has TRBV9 and TRBJ2-7; 7 bases are shared with TRBD1. The CDR3 runs to 13 residues. Looked up from germline, CDR1 is SGDLS and CDR2 is YYNGEE. V lost 3 bases and J lost 2; bases outside the gene matches: 2. The CDR3 bases are TGTGCCAGCAGCGGAGGGACAGCCTACGAGCAGTACTTC. Translated: CASSGGTAYEQYF.

The V and J genes are TRBV7-3 and TRBJ2-2; a possible D gene is TRBD1 (6 bases). Germline CDR1 SGHTA, CDR2 FQGTGA. This CDR3 region has 17 residues. Trimming took 4 bases from V and 4 from J, leaving 19 bases between them. The CDR3 here is CASSSDPRTGPTGELFF. The CDR3, as DNA: TGTGCCAGCAGCTCAGACCCCCGAACAGGGCCCACCGGGGAGCTGTTTTTT.

This clone was seen a single time. The rearrangement links TRBV27 to TRBJ1-1, with D possibly matching TRBD1 (6 bases). Germline V CDR1 and CDR2: MNHEY, SMNVEV (reference sequence). The CDR3 spans 13 residues. V was cut by 6 bases and J by 4 bases, with 12 bases left in between. The CDR3 sequence is CASRPQGSTEAFF. CDR3 bases: TGTGCCAGCAGGCCCCAGGGGTCCACTGAAGCTTTCTTT.

The V and J genes are TRBV29-1 and TRBJ2-2; D ambiguous. Germline V CDR1 and CDR2: SQVTM, ANQGSEA. V shed 5 bases and J shed 0 bases, with 7 bases lying between them. This CDR3 is 13 amino acids long. In nucleotides, the CDR3 is TGCAGCGTTAACAGCCCGAACACCGGGGAGCTGTTTTTT. This encodes CSVNSPNTGELFF.

The chain uses TRBV28 and TRBJ1-5; D is possibly TRBD1 (5 bases). CDR3 length: 16 amino acids. Germline CDR1 and CDR2: MDHEN and SYDVKM. The V end lost 5 bases, the J end lost 6 bases, and 20 bases lay between the germline ends. Written as DNA, the CDR3 is TGTGCCAGCAGTCCTCGAGGGGCCCTGGGCGGTCAGCCCCAGCATTTT. This gives the protein CASSPRGALGGQPQHF.